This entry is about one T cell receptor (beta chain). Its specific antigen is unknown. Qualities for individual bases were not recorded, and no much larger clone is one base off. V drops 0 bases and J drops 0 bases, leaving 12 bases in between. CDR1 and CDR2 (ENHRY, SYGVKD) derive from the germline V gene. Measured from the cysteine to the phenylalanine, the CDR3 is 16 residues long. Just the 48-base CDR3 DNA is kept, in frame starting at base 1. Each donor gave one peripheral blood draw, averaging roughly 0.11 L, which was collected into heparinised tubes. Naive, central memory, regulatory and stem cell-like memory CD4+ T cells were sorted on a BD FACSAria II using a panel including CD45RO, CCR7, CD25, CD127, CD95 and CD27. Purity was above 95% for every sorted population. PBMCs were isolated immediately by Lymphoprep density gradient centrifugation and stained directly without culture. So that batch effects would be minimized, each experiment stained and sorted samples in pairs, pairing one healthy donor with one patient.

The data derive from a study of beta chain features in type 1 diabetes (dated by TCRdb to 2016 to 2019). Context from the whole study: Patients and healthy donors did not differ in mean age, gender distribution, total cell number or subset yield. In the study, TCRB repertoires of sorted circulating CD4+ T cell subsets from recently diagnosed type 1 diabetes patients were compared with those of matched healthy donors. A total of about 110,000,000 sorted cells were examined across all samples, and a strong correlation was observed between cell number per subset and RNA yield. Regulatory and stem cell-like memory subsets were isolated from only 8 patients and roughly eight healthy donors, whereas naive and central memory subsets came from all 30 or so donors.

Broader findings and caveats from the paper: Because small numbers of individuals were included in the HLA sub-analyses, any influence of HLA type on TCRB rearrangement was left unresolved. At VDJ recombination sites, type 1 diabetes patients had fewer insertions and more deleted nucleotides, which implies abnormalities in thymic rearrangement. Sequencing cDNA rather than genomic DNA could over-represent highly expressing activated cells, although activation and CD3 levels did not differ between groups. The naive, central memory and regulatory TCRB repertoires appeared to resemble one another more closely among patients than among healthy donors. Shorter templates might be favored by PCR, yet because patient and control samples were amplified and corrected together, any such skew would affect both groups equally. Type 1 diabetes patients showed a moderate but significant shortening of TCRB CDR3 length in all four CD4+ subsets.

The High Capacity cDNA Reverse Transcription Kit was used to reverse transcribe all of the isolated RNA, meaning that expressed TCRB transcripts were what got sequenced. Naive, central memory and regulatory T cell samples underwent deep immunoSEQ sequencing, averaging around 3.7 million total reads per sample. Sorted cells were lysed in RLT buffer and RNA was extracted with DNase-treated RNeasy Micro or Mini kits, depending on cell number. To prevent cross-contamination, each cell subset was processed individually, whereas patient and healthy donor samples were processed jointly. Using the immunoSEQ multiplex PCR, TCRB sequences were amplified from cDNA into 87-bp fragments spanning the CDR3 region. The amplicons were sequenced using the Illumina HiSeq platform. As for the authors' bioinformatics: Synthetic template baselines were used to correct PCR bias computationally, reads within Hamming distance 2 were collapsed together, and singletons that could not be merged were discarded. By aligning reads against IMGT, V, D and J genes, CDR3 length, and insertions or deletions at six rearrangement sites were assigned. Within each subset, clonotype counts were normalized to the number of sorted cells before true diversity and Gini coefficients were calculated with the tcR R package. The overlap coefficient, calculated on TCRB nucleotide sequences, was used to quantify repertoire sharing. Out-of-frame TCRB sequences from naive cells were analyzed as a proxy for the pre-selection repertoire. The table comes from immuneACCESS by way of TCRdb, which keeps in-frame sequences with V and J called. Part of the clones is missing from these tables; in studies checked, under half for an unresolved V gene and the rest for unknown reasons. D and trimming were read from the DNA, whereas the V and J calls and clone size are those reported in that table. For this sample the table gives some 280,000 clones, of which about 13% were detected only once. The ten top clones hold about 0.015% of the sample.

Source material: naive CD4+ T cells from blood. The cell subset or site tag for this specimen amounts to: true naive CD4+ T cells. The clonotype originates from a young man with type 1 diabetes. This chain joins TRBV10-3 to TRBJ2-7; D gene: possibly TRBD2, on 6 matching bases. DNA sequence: TGTGCCATCAGTGAGTCGCGGGGAGTCCGCTCCTACGAGCAGTACTTC. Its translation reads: CAISESRGVRSYEQYF.